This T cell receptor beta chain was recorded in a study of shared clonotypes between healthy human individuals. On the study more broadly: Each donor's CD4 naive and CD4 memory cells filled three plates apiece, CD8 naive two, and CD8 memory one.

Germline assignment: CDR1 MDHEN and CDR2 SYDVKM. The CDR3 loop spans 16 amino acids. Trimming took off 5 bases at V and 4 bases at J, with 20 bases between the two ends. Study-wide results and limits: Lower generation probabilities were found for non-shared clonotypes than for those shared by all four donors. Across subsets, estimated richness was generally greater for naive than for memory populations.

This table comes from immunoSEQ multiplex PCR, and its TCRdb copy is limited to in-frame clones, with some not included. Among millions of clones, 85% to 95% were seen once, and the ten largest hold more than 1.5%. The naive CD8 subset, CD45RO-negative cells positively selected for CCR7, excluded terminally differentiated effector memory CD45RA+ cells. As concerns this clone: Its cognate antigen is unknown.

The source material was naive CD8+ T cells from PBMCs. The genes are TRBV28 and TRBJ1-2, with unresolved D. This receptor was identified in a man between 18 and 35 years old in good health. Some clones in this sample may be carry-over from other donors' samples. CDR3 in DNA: TGTGCCAGCAGTCTATACGCGAGCGGGGAGTTCTATGGCTACACCTTC. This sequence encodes CASSLYASGEFYGYTF.